A selection of T cell receptor beta chains follows, all from one sample in a study of cytomegalovirus exposure and HLA in healthy donors. The repertoire was sequenced with immunoSEQ multiplex PCR; TCRdb's copy has only in-frame clones and lacks some. This table holds around 230,000 clones, 82% found once. The sample consisted of PBMCs. The origin of the receptors is a man aged 40-55 years in good health and CMV-seropositive. The CDR3 runs from the conserved cysteine through the conserved F or W. D genes are given only for firm matches. The size entry is marked missing in some rows and otherwise reads once, few, many or a size class.

clone size,V gene,J gene,D gene,CDR3 DNA,CDR3 protein
-,TRBV5-1,TRBJ2-2,-,TGCGCCAGCATCCAGGCAGGGGACACCGGGGAGCTGTTTTTT,CASIQAGDTGELFF
once,TRBV19,TRBJ2-3,TRBD2,TGTGCCAGTTCTAGCGGGACTAGCACAGATACGCAGTATTTT,CASSSGTSTDTQYF
-,TRBV5-6,TRBJ2-1,TRBD1,TGTGCCAGCAGCTTGGTTGACAGGGGGACCTACAATGAGCAGTTCTTC,CASSLVDRGTYNEQFF
-,TRBV11-3,TRBJ1-1,TRBD1,TGTGCCAGCAGCTCGGGACAGGCCCATGAAGCTTTCTTT,CASSSGQAHEAFF
-,TRBV7-9,TRBJ2-1,TRBD2,TGTGCCAGCAGCTTGAGGACTAGCGGGCGCCATGAGCAGTTCTTC,CASSLRTSGRHEQFF
-,TRBV29-1,TRBJ2-3,TRBD2,TGCAGCGTTGACCCACTAGCGGGAGCAGATACGCAGTATTTT,CSVDPLAGADTQYF
few,TRBV6-1,TRBJ1-4,TRBD1,TGTGCCAGCATCCGGACAGGGTTAGGTGAAAAACTGTTTTTT,CASIRTGLGEKLFF
once,TRBV7-9,TRBJ2-3,TRBD1,TGTGCCAGTGGACAGGGGACAGATACGCAGTATTTT,CASGQGTDTQYF
few,TRBV30,TRBJ1-4,-,TGTGCCTGGAGCCAGGGGCCGGGGGAAAAACTGTTTTTT,CAWSQGPGEKLFF
-,TRBV10-1,TRBJ2-5,TRBD2,TGCGCCAGCAGTGAAACTAGCGCCGAAGAGACCCAGTACTTC,CASSETSAEETQYF
-,TRBV19,TRBJ2-7,TRBD1,TGTGCCAGTAGTATGGGACAGGGTGCCTACGAGCAGTACTTC,CASSMGQGAYEQYF
once,TRBV30,TRBJ1-2,TRBD1,TGTGCCTGGAGTGCCTGGACAGGGGAAGGCTACACCTTC,CAWSAWTGEGYTF
-,TRBV18,TRBJ1-1,-,TGTGCCAGCTCACCACGGGGAGGCACTGAAGCTTTCTTT,CASSPRGGTEAFF
-,TRBV9,TRBJ1-2,TRBD1,TGTGCCAGCAGCGCCGTTGGACAGGGGCGTTTTAACTATGGCTACACCTTC,CASSAVGQGRFNYGYTF
-,TRBV7-9,TRBJ2-2,-,TGTGCCAGCAGCACTAAGGTTGCCGAAAGCACCGGGGAGCTGTTTTTT,CASSTKVAESTGELFF
-,TRBV9,TRBJ2-3,TRBD2,TGTGCCAGCAGCGTAGGCCCTAGCGGGAGTTCAGATACGCAGTATTTT,CASSVGPSGSSDTQYF
once,TRBV7-8,TRBJ1-1,TRBD1,TGTGCCAGCAGCCCCGACAGGGGGCGCACTGAAGCTTTCTTT,CASSPDRGRTEAFF
few,TRBV7-9,TRBJ2-5,-,TGTGCCAGCAGACCCGGCCTCGGGGAGACCCAGTACTTC,CASRPGLGETQYF
-,TRBV6-5,TRBJ2-4,-,TGTGCCAGCAGACTAGACACTATCTCTAACATTCAGTACTTC,CASRLDTISNIQYF
-,TRBV6-5,TRBJ2-5,TRBD1,TGTGCCAGCAGTTACACGCCGGGACAGGGGGAGACCCAGTACTTC,CASSYTPGQGETQYF
-,TRBV5-6,TRBJ2-1,-,TGTGCCAGCAGCTTGGCCCCGGCAGGGTGGCTGAATGAGCAGTTCTTC,CASSLAPAGWLNEQFF
-,TRBV6-1,TRBJ1-4,TRBD1,TGTGCCAGCAGCCCCTCCGGGACAGGGCTTGAAAAACTGTTTTTT,CASSPSGTGLEKLFF
-,TRBV7-6,TRBJ1-1,TRBD1,TGTGCCAGCAGCTTAGTGTCAGGGGGATTGAACACTGAAGCTTTCTTT,CASSLVSGGLNTEAFF
few,TRBV5-1,TRBJ2-1,-,TGCGCCAGCAGCTCCCCGGACAGAAACAATGAGCAGTTCTTC,CASSSPDRNNEQFF
-,TRBV6-1,TRBJ2-2,-,TGTGCCACATTAGCCGAAACCGGGGAGCTGTTTTTT,CATLAETGELFF
-,TRBV10-2,TRBJ1-1,TRBD1,TGCGCCAGCAGTGAGGCGACAGGGGCAGGTAGAACTGAAGCTTTCTTT,CASSEATGAGRTEAFF